This T cell receptor beta chain was found in a study of blood T cell repertoires in COVID-19. Across the whole study: Sample material is recorded as cDNA or gDNA derived from T cells, B-cell-depleted T cells, or PBMCs.

Germline V gene data show CDR1 as LNHDA and CDR2 as SQIVND (reference sequence). The ends were cut back, 3 bases at V and 4 bases at J, with 6 bases in the middle. CDR3 length equals 12 residues. Original methodology: The assay estimated nucleated cells by amplifying reference gene primers. Assay used: immunoSEQ multiplex PCR; TCRdb lists only in-frame clones, some missing. V, J and clone size were drawn from that table, and D and trimming were deduced from the DNA. The table lists more than 70,000 clones, about nine tenths of them singletons, with 3% in the top ten. The J gene is TRBJ1-2, the V gene TRBV19, with D unclear. This receptor was taken from a woman aged 50 to 65 with active or convalescent COVID-19. The sequenced sample was peripheral blood. The CDR3 sequence is CASSMNSYGYTF. The CDR3 DNA reads TGTGCCAGTAGTATGAACAGCTATGGCTACACCTTC.